The sequence of this T cell receptor (beta chain) was determined in a study of blood T cell repertoires in COVID-19. Original handling: Counts of nucleated cells, estimated from reference gene primer amplification, were obtained. The table came from immunoSEQ multiplex PCR; TCRdb's copy has only in-frame clones and leaves some out. V and J calls plus clone size are reproduced from that table; the DNA served to infer D and trimming. This table has over 150,000 clones, around 83% appearing once. The V end was cut by 4 bases, the J end by 0 bases, with 16 bases between. From germline, CDR1 is LGHDT and CDR2 YNNKEL (reference sequence). The CDR3 totals 17 residues. In Seattle, patients joined the study during active infection and were tracked longitudinally.

Sequenced: peripheral blood. The receptor's source is a woman aged 55-70 years with COVID-19, enrolled during active disease. The rearrangement joins TRBV3-1 (or the pseudogene TRBV3-2) to TRBJ1-5, with D possibly being TRBD1 (5 bases). The CDR3 DNA follows: TGTGCCAGCAGCCGAAGCGGGGGGTCTCTTAGCAATCAGCCCCAGCATTTT. This gives the protein CASSRSGGSLSNQPQHF.